Sequencing of this T cell receptor (beta chain) was carried out in a study of blood T cell repertoires in COVID-19. The overall study: COVID-19 samples from acute and convalescent phases originated in the United States, Italy and Spain. Nucleic acid was either cDNA or gDNA, and it came from T cells, B-cell-depleted T cells, or PBMCs.

The authors' processing: Reference gene primer amplification gave estimated nucleated cell counts. Profiled with immunoSEQ multiplex PCR; TCRdb holds only in-frame clones, not every one. V and J calls and clone size are given by that table; D and trimming were obtained from the DNA. This table has some 140,000 clones, more than 60% appearing once. This clone showed up many times. This sequence originates from a man older than 75 with acute or convalescent COVID-19. Sequenced material: peripheral blood.

The CDR3 loop is CASSEIRGRTPLHF. CDR3 nucleotides: TGTGCCAGCAGTGAAATCAGGGGACGGACACCCCTCCACTTT. J is TRBJ1-6 and V is TRBV2; a weak D match, TRBD1 (6 bases). The length of the CDR3 is 14 residues. V shed 2 bases and J shed 11 bases, with 13 bases lying between them. The germline gives CDR1 SNHLY, CDR2 FYNNEI.